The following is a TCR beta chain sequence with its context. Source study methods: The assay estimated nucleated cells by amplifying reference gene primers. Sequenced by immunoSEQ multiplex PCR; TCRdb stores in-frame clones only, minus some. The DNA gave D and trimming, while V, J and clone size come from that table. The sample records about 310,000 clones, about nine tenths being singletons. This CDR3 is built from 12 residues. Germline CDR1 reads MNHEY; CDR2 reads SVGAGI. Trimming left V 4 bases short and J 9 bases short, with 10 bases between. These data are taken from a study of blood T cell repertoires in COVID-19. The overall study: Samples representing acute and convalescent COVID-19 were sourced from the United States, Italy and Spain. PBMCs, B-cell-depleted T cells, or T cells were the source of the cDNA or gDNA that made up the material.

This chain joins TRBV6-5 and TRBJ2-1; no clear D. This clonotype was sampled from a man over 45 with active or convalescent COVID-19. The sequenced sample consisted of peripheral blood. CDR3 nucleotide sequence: TGTGCCAGCAGTTCTATGTCTAGTGAGCAGTTCTTC. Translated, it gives CASSSMSSEQFF.